The 31 T cell receptor beta chains given below trace back to one sample, sequenced in a study of T cell clones after liver transplantation. Here immunoSEQ multiplex PCR was the method, and the copy in TCRdb shows in-frame clones only, minus some. Among around 60,000 clones listed, over 55% were seen once. The sequencing here drew on CD4+ T cells from blood, taken before liver transplant. The receptors shown here come from a human donor who received a liver transplant.

J is TRBJ2-3 and V is TRBV2; TRBD1 is a possible D gene (5 bases). The CDR3 totals 15 residues. V gave up 2 bases and J gave up 6 bases, with 15 bases separating them. Germline CDR1 reads SNHLY; CDR2 reads FYNNEI. CDR3 sequence (DNA): TGTGCCAGCAGTGAAAGGGCTTTTACAGGCGATACGCAGTATTTT. Translating gives CASSERAFTGDTQYF.

This rearrangement joins TRBV15 to TRBJ2-2; maybe TRBD1 (5 bases). Germline-derived CDR1 and CDR2 are LNHNV and YYDKDF (reference sequence). There are 13 residues in the CDR3. The ends were cut back, 0 bases at V and 7 bases at J, with 6 bases in the middle. CDR3 in DNA: TGTGCCACCAGCAGAGATCAGGGCGGGGAGCTGTTTTTT. This gives the protein CATSRDQGGELFF.

The table lists this clone with a count of one. The rearrangement links TRBV4-2 to TRBJ2-7; TRBD2 matches at 15 bases. CDR1 is LGHNA and CDR2 is YNFKEQ in the germline V gene. This CDR3 has 19 residues. Trimming cost V 0 bases and J 0 bases; bases outside gene matches: 6. The CDR3 region is CASSQDRGTSGRSSYEQYF. The CDR3 DNA sequence: TGTGCCAGCAGCCAAGACCGAGGGACTAGCGGGAGGAGCTCCTACGAGCAGTACTTC.

The rearrangement joins TRBV5-1 to TRBJ2-7; 7 bases agree with TRBD1. The length of the CDR3 is 14 residues. Losses at the gene ends were 2 bases for V and 2 bases for J; bases not matched to a gene: 4. Germline CDR1 is SGHRS and CDR2 is YFSETQ. The DNA of the CDR3 is TGCGCCAGCAGCTTAACAGGGGATCCCTACGAGCAGTACTTC. Translating gives CASSLTGDPYEQYF.

Here the CDR3 reads CASSTSGATVGEQFF. Written as DNA, the CDR3 is TGTGCCAGCAGCACTAGCGGGGCGACCGTAGGAGAGCAGTTCTTC. The chain carries TRBV2 and TRBJ2-1; 10 nucleotides line up with TRBD2. V lost 6 bases to trimming and J lost 10 bases; unmatched junction nucleotides: 12. The CDR3 runs 15 residues. CDR1 is SNHLY, CDR2 FYNNEI, per germline.

This clone was recorded at least ten times. The chain combines TRBV19 with TRBJ2-5; TRBD1 matches 9 bases. This CDR3 spans 16 amino acids. The J segment lost 4 bases and the V segment lost 1 base, leaving 7 bases of the junction unmatched. The germline gives CDR1 LNHDA, CDR2 SQIVND (reference sequence). The CDR3 here is CASSIADRGFSETQYF. CDR3 in DNA: TGTGCCAGTAGTATAGCAGACAGGGGGTTTTCAGAGACCCAGTACTTC.

This chain joins TRBV6-1 and TRBJ2-1; 9 bases are shared with TRBD2. Germline V lookup: CDR1 MNHNS, CDR2 SASEGT. This CDR3 has 21 residues. V was clipped by 1 base and J by 0 bases; unmatched bases: 16. Here the CDR3 DNA reads TGTGCCAGCAGTGAAGAGCTCGGCGGGGGGGCCTCTTCGAGCTCCTACAATGAGCAGTTCTTC. Protein sequence: CASSEELGGGASSSSYNEQFF.

V is TRBV6-5 and J is TRBJ1-1; D possibly corresponds to TRBD1 (5 bases). The V and J ends lost 4 bases and 0 bases respectively, with 6 bases between them. CDR1 MNHEY and CDR2 SVGAGI come from the germline V gene. The CDR3 totals 13 residues. The CDR3: CASSWGVNTEAFF. CDR3 DNA sequence: TGTGCCAGCAGTTGGGGGGTGAACACTGAAGCTTTCTTT.

The CDR3 region has the DNA TGCGCCAGCAGCTTGACCGGGACAGGGGAATATGGCTACACCTTC. Its translation: CASSLTGTGEYGYTF. This chain links TRBV5-1 with TRBJ1-2, with 10 nucleotides matching TRBD1. Germline CDR1 reads SGHRS; CDR2 reads YFSETQ. The CDR3 contains 15 residues. The ends lost 1 base at V and 5 bases at J; junction bases unmatched: 5. Complete variable domain (other parts from reference TRBV5-1 and TRBJ1-2): KAGVTQTPRYLIKTRGQQVTLSCSPISGHRSVSWYQQTPGQGLQFLFEYFSETQRNKGNFPGRFSGRQFSNSRSEMNVSTLELGDSALYLCASSLTGTGEYGYTFGSGTRLTVV.

The chain employs TRBV7-2 and TRBJ2-4, with TRBD2 as a possible D gene (6 bases). The CDR3 sequence is 15 residues long. The V gene's germline CDR1 is SGHTA and CDR2 FQGNSA. Trimming left V 3 bases short and J 3 bases short, with 12 bases between. CDR3 region: CASSFSGRGKNIQYF. CDR3 DNA sequence: TGTGCCAGCAGCTTTTCGGGGCGGGGCAAAAACATTCAGTACTTC.

The chain is built from TRBV10-3 and TRBJ2-7; 8 bases line up with TRBD1. Germline V CDR1 and CDR2: ENHRY, SYGVKD. V was pared by 6 bases and J by 6 bases, with 7 bases of the junction left unmatched. The length of the CDR3 is 13 residues. The CDR3 here is CAISQDRVSEQYF. The CDR3 DNA follows: TGTGCCATCAGCCAGGACAGGGTTAGCGAGCAGTACTTC.

This chain uses TRBV2 with TRBJ1-4; 9 bases align to TRBD1. There are 15 residues in the CDR3. V trimming: 4 bases; J trimming: 6 bases; junction bases outside the gene matches: 6. Looked up from germline, CDR1 is SNHLY and CDR2 is FYNNEI. As DNA, the CDR3 is TGTGCCAGCAGTGCTTCGGGACAGGGCTATGAAAAACTGTTTTTT. Translation gives CASSASGQGYEKLFF.

This clone was recorded a few times. The chain is built from TRBV27 and TRBJ2-1, with TRBD2 identical over 10 bases. The CDR3 covers 17 residues. Germline loops: CDR1 MNHEY, CDR2 SMNVEV (reference sequence). V shed 4 bases, J shed 7 bases, and the junction held 13 bases outside the gene matches. For the CDR3, the DNA is TGTGCCAGCAGTTCCGACCAAAGCGGGGGGGCGATTAATGAGCAGTTCTTC. Translated, it gives CASSSDQSGGAINEQFF.

This clone has only one observation. This rearrangement joins TRBV27 to TRBJ1-3; D remains ambiguous. The CDR3 runs 15 residues. The germline V gene has CDR1 MNHEY and CDR2 SMNVEV (reference sequence). Trimming cost V 2 bases and J 0 bases, with 8 bases left between them. CDR3 nucleotides: TGTGCCAGCAGTTTAACCCTTAGCTCTGGAAACACCATATATTTT. Protein product: CASSLTLSSGNTIYF.

V usage is TRBV15 and J usage is TRBJ2-2; 8 bases match TRBD1. Per germline, CDR1 LNHNV and CDR2 YYDKDF (reference sequence). V lost 0 bases, J lost 1 base, and 1 base stayed unmatched. The CDR3 extends over 16 amino acids. The CDR3 sequence is CATSREGTGNTGELFF. The CDR3 DNA sequence: TGTGCCACCAGCAGAGAAGGGACAGGGAACACCGGGGAGCTGTTTTTT.

The CDR3 region is CASSVSGGSADTQYF. The CDR3 nucleotides read TGTGCCAGCAGCGTAAGCGGGGGGAGCGCAGATACGCAGTATTTT. The gene calls are TRBV9 and TRBJ2-3, with TRBD2 matching over 9 bases. Germline CDR1 reads SGDLS; CDR2 reads YYNGEE. The J segment lost 4 bases and the V segment lost 1 base, leaving 4 bases of the junction unmatched. The CDR3 totals 15 residues.

This clone occurred a few times. The chain joins TRBV7-2 to TRBJ1-1; D may be TRBD1 (6 bases). Germline V gene data show CDR1 as SGHTA and CDR2 as FQGNSA. The ends were cut back, 1 base at V and 8 bases at J, with 17 bases in the middle. The CDR3 length is 15 residues. For the CDR3, the DNA is TGTGCCAGCAGCTTAGAGCTTGGAGTGGACAGCGAAGCTTTCTTT. Translated: CASSLELGVDSEAFF.

This clone was observed a handful of times. The V call is TRBV5-1, the J call TRBJ2-6, with D tentatively TRBD1 (7 bases). This CDR3 has 16 amino acids. With 5 bases removed from V and 2 bases from J, the gap between germline ends came to 14 bases. Germline assignment: CDR1 SGHRS and CDR2 YFSETQ. CDR3 bases: TGCGCCAGCAGGGCGGGACAGTCCCCTGGGGCCAACGTCCTGACTTTC. This translates into CASRAGQSPGANVLTF.

The rearrangement joins TRBV18 to TRBJ1-6; 11 nucleotides agree with TRBD1. Germline CDR1 KGHSH, CDR2 LQKENI. V trimming: 6 bases; J trimming: 6 bases; junction bases outside the gene matches: 4. The CDR3 contains 15 residues. CDR3 DNA sequence: TGTGCCAGCTCTATGGGGACAGGGGGTAATTCACCCCTCCACTTT. It specifies CASSMGTGGNSPLHF.

The chain carries TRBV19 and TRBJ1-2, with 11 bases fitting TRBD1. V dropped 6 bases and J dropped 0; count of bases not matched to a gene: 6. Germline V CDR1 and CDR2: LNHDA, SQIVND (reference sequence). The CDR3 has 16 residues. The CDR3 region is CASRAGTGGANYGYTF. CDR3 nucleotide sequence: TGTGCCAGTAGAGCCGGGACAGGGGGAGCTAACTATGGCTACACCTTC. The complete variable domain, with remaining parts taken from reference TRBV19 and TRBJ1-2, reads DGGITQSPKYLFRKEGQNVTLSCEQNLNHDAMYWYRQDPGQGLRLIYYSQIVNDFQKGDIAEGYSVSREKKESFPLTVTSAQKNPTAFYLCASRAGTGGANYGYTFGSGTRLTVV.

V usage is TRBV2 and J usage is TRBJ1-1; TRBD1 matches at 7 bases. The J segment lost 2 bases and the V segment lost 10 bases, leaving 4 bases of the junction unmatched. In germline, CDR1 is SNHLY, CDR2 FYNNEI. The CDR3 is 12 residues long. The CDR3 nucleotides are TGTGCCACCCAGGGGGTCAACACTGAAGCTTTCTTT. Its translation is CATQGVNTEAFF.

This clone was observed a few times. The chain combines TRBV5-1 with TRBJ1-3, with D tentatively TRBD1 (6 bases). The germline V gene encodes CDR1 SGHRS and CDR2 YFSETQ. The CDR3 loop spans 15 amino acids. V lost 4 bases to trimming and J lost 4 bases, with 15 bases between them. CDR3 coding DNA: TGCGCCAGCAGCCGCGAGGGGGATGCAGGAAACACCATATATTTT. It translates to CASSREGDAGNTIYF. Full variable domain (remainder filled in from reference TRBV5-1 and TRBJ1-3): KAGVTQTPRYLIKTRGQQVTLSCSPISGHRSVSWYQQTPGQGLQFLFEYFSETQRNKGNFPGRFSGRQFSNSRSEMNVSTLELGDSALYLCASSREGDAGNTIYFGEGSWLTVV.

This chain connects TRBV9 to TRBJ1-1; no reliable D call. Germline CDR1 and CDR2: SGDLS and YYNGEE. CDR3 length equals 14 residues. The V end was cut by 0 bases, the J end by 5 bases, with 11 bases between. The CDR3 coding sequence is TGTGCCAGCAGCGTAGGCCTAGAGGGAACTGAAGCTTTCTTT. Translating it yields CASSVGLEGTEAFF. The full variable domain, in which reference TRBV9 and TRBJ1-1 provide the parts outside the CDR3, is DSGVTQTPKHLITATGQRVTLRCSPRSGDLSVYWYQQSLDQGLQFLIQYYNGEERAKGNILERFSAQQFPDLHSELNLSSLELGDSALYFCASSVGLEGTEAFFGQGTRLTVV.

This clone was recorded many times. The rearrangement joins TRBV5-5 to TRBJ2-2; D is possibly TRBD1 (6 bases). Germline V CDR1 and CDR2: SGHKS, YYEKEE (reference sequence). The CDR3 is made up of 15 amino acids. V gave up 4 bases and J gave up 0 bases, with 10 bases separating them. The CDR3 DNA sequence: TGTGCCAGCAGCCTCAGACAGGCGAACACCGGGGAGCTGTTTTTT. Translated: CASSLRQANTGELFF.

The CDR3 DNA reads as TGTGCCAGCAGTCGAGGACAGGGGAACACTGAAGCTTTCTTT. Translating gives CASSRGQGNTEAFF. This chain links TRBV4-2 with TRBJ1-1; 8 positions match TRBD1. From germline, CDR1 is LGHNA and CDR2 YNFKEQ. V was clipped by 6 bases and J by 1 base; unmatched bases: 4. The CDR3 is made up of 14 amino acids.

This sequence joins TRBV11-2 and TRBJ2-5, with 16 bases lining up with TRBD2. V lost 5 bases to trimming and J lost 2 bases; unmatched junction nucleotides: 8. From germline, CDR1 is SGHAT and CDR2 FQNNGV. CDR3 size: 18 residues. The CDR3 DNA sequence: TGTGCCAGCAGCCCGTCCGGGACTAGCGGGGGGGTACAAGAGACCCAGTACTTC. Its translation: CASSPSGTSGGVQETQYF. The full variable domain, in which reference TRBV11-2 and TRBJ2-5 provide the parts outside the CDR3, is EAGVAQSPRYKIIEKRQSVAFWCNPISGHATLYWYQQILGQGPKLLIQFQNNGVVDDSQLPKDRFSAERLKGVDSTLKIQPAKLEDSAVYLCASSPSGTSGGVQETQYFGPGTRLLVL.

The V call is TRBV7-2, the J call TRBJ2-5; D perhaps matches TRBD2 (6 bases). The CDR3 runs 16 residues. V lost 0 bases and J lost 3, with 14 bases in between. Germline V gene sequence: CDR1 SGHTA, CDR2 FQGNSA. The CDR3 nucleotides read TGTGCCAGCAGCTTAGCCCAAGGACGGAGGGAAGAGACCCAGTACTTC. This translates into CASSLAQGRREETQYF.

The chain couples TRBV5-1 to TRBJ2-3, with 10 bases identical to TRBD1. Germline V gene lookup returns CDR1 SGHRS and CDR2 YFSETQ. The V segment lost 6 bases and the J segment 5 bases; nucleotides outside the gene matches: 12. The CDR3 runs to 16 residues. The CDR3 is CASTAGTGVNVDTQYF. In DNA, the CDR3 is TGCGCCAGCACCGCCGGGACAGGGGTCAACGTAGATACGCAGTATTTT.

This clone was recorded only once. V gene TRBV19 combines with J gene TRBJ2-7; D perhaps matches TRBD2 (5 bases). CDR1 LNHDA and CDR2 SQIVND come from the germline V gene (reference sequence). The V end was cut by 3 bases, the J end by 6 bases, with 21 bases between. The CDR3 is 16 residues long. The DNA for the CDR3 is TGTGCCAGTAGTATCCCTGCGAGAGGGCGAAGGAGCGAGCAGTACTTC. Amino acids: CASSIPARGRRSEQYF.

The rearrangement uses TRBV18 and TRBJ1-1, with D tentatively TRBD1 (5 bases). Germline CDR1 and CDR2: KGHSH and LQKENI. This CDR3 contains 15 residues. Trimming removed 3 bases at V and 1 base at J, with 12 bases between. As DNA, the CDR3 is TGTGCCAGCTCACCCCCCGTGGGGGGGAACACTGAAGCTTTCTTT. The encoded protein is CASSPPVGGNTEAFF.

There are many counts of this clone. The chain links TRBV9 to TRBJ2-3, with 8 positions matching TRBD2. The germline V gene encodes CDR1 SGDLS and CDR2 YYNGEE. The J segment lost 6 bases and the V segment lost 4 bases, leaving 16 bases of the junction unmatched. The CDR3 length is 17 residues. The CDR3 DNA reads as TGTGCCAGCAGCCGAGCCAGCGGGGGATCTTATCGTGATACGCAGTATTTT. It yields the protein CASSRASGGSYRDTQYF.